This is a list of T cell receptor beta chains from one sample in a study of chemoradiotherapy in HPV16-positive cancers. The protocol was immunoSEQ multiplex PCR, while the TCRdb copy is restricted to in-frame clones and leaves out a portion. In the table there are 900 to 1,100 clones, less than 75% of which are singletons. Here the sequenced sample was tumor tissue, taken from a patient who underwent chemoradiotherapy. The receptor source for this set is a human donor with HPV-associated anogenital cancer. CDR3s include the opening cysteine and the closing phenylalanine or tryptophan. Each record gives: CDR3 DNA, CDR3 protein, D gene, J gene, V gene, clone size. The D gene is left open where the match is weak. Rows give clone size only sometimes, using once, few, many, or a class for an expanded clone.

CDR3 DNA: TGTGCCAGCAGCTCCCGCTATGGCTACACCTTC
CDR3 protein: CASSSRYGYTF
D gene: -
J gene: TRBJ1-2
V gene: TRBV5-6
clone size: -

CDR3 DNA: TGTGCCAGCAGGATTGGCCCTCTAACGCTGATGGAGCAGTTCTTC
CDR3 protein: CASRIGPLTLMEQFF
D gene: -
J gene: TRBJ2-1
V gene: TRBV6-5
clone size: -

CDR3 DNA: TGTGCCAGCAGCCTCGACAGGGGTCGGCAGCCCCAGCATTTT
CDR3 protein: CASSLDRGRQPQHF
D gene: TRBD1
J gene: TRBJ1-5
V gene: TRBV28
clone size: few

CDR3 DNA: TGCGCCAGCAGCGACGGGACAGGGGGCTTCGAAAAACTGTTTTTT
CDR3 protein: CASSDGTGGFEKLFF
D gene: TRBD1
J gene: TRBJ1-4
V gene: TRBV10-2
clone size: -

CDR3 DNA: TGTGCCAGCTCCCTCGTGAACACTGAAGCTTTCTTT
CDR3 protein: CASSLVNTEAFF
D gene: -
J gene: TRBJ1-1
V gene: TRBV18
clone size: -

CDR3 DNA: TGTGCCAGCAGCGTAGAAGCCGGGGCCAATGAGCAGTTCTTC
CDR3 protein: CASSVEAGANEQFF
D gene: -
J gene: TRBJ2-1
V gene: TRBV9
clone size: -

CDR3 DNA: TGCGCCAGCAGCCTCGATCCTTCCGGGACAGGGAATGAAAAACTGTTTTTT
CDR3 protein: CASSLDPSGTGNEKLFF
D gene: TRBD1
J gene: TRBJ1-4
V gene: TRBV4-3
clone size: -

CDR3 DNA: TGTGCCAGCAGCTTAGCAAGCAGGGACGAGCAGTACTTC
CDR3 protein: CASSLASRDEQYF
D gene: -
J gene: TRBJ2-7
V gene: TRBV7-9
clone size: -

CDR3 DNA: TGTGCCAGCAGGCCTGGCAGGGTTAGTGGGCAGTACTTC
CDR3 protein: CASRPGRVSGQYF
D gene: -
J gene: TRBJ2-7
V gene: TRBV28
clone size: -

CDR3 DNA: TGTGCCAGCAGCTTTGGGGGGGCCGTCACAGATACGCAGTATTTT
CDR3 protein: CASSFGGAVTDTQYF
D gene: -
J gene: TRBJ2-3
V gene: TRBV11-3
clone size: few

CDR3 DNA: TGTGCCAGCAGCCGGGACAGGACTAACTCTGGGGCCAACGTCCTGACTTTC
CDR3 protein: CASSRDRTNSGANVLTF
D gene: TRBD1
J gene: TRBJ2-6
V gene: TRBV14
clone size: -

CDR3 DNA: TGTGCCAGCAGCTCCGGGGGAAGGGGAGACGAGCAGTACTTC
CDR3 protein: CASSSGGRGDEQYF
D gene: -
J gene: TRBJ2-7
V gene: TRBV6-5
clone size: -

CDR3 DNA: TGCGCCAGCAGCCCCATACGAGCTTCTTGGACAGCCAGTACTAGAAACTATGGCTACACCTTC
CDR3 protein: CASSPIRASWTASTRNYGYTF
D gene: -
J gene: TRBJ1-2
V gene: TRBV4-1
clone size: few

CDR3 DNA: TGTGCCAGTAGTATCAATGAGGTCCTAGGCTATGGCTACACCTTC
CDR3 protein: CASSINEVLGYGYTF
D gene: -
J gene: TRBJ1-2
V gene: TRBV19
clone size: few

CDR3 DNA: TGTGCCAGCAGCCAGCCGGGGGGCGTCTCGTCGAACACCATATATTTT
CDR3 protein: CASSQPGGVSSNTIYF
D gene: -
J gene: TRBJ1-3
V gene: TRBV14
clone size: -

CDR3 DNA: TGTGCCATCAGTGACTTGTACATCTATGGCTACACCTTC
CDR3 protein: CAISDLYIYGYTF
D gene: -
J gene: TRBJ1-2
V gene: TRBV10-3
clone size: -

CDR3 DNA: TGTGCCAGTCGAAGGGTCGAGCAGTACTTC
CDR3 protein: CASRRVEQYF
D gene: -
J gene: TRBJ2-7
V gene: TRBV19
clone size: few

CDR3 DNA: TGTGCCAGCAGCCCCGTGACAGGGGGAGGTCAAGCTTTCTTT
CDR3 protein: CASSPVTGGGQAFF
D gene: TRBD1
J gene: TRBJ1-1
V gene: TRBV6-6
clone size: -

CDR3 DNA: TGTGCCAGCAGCTGGGGACAGGGGACGAACACTGAAGCTTTCTTT
CDR3 protein: CASSWGQGTNTEAFF
D gene: TRBD1
J gene: TRBJ1-1
V gene: TRBV5-6
clone size: few

CDR3 DNA: TGTGCCAGTAGTATTTGGGGACTAGCGGGGGGGCTGGGATACAATGAGCAGTTCTTC
CDR3 protein: CASSIWGLAGGLGYNEQFF
D gene: TRBD2
J gene: TRBJ2-1
V gene: TRBV19
clone size: -

CDR3 DNA: TGTGCCAGCAGAGGGACAGGCACAGATACGCAGTATTTT
CDR3 protein: CASRGTGTDTQYF
D gene: TRBD1
J gene: TRBJ2-3
V gene: TRBV6-1
clone size: -

CDR3 DNA: TGTGCCAGCAGCGTAGCACCCGACACCGGGGAGCTGTTTTTT
CDR3 protein: CASSVAPDTGELFF
D gene: -
J gene: TRBJ2-2
V gene: TRBV7-6
clone size: hyperexpanded

CDR3 DNA: TGTGCCAGCCGAGTGACTAGCGGGGGGAACACAGATACGCAGTATTTT
CDR3 protein: CASRVTSGGNTDTQYF
D gene: TRBD2
J gene: TRBJ2-3
V gene: TRBV7-2
clone size: once

CDR3 DNA: TGTGCCAGCAGCCAGGGAACGGACAGGAACACTAACTATGGCTACACCTTC
CDR3 protein: CASSQGTDRNTNYGYTF
D gene: TRBD1
J gene: TRBJ1-2
V gene: TRBV4-2
clone size: -

CDR3 DNA: TGTGCCAGCAGTTACCAAGGAGGGCAAAATTCACCCCTCCACTTT
CDR3 protein: CASSYQGGQNSPLHF
D gene: -
J gene: TRBJ1-6
V gene: TRBV6-5
clone size: -

CDR3 DNA: TGTGCCAGCCAACTAGCGGGGGGGCGGCCAGATACGCAGTATTTT
CDR3 protein: CASQLAGGRPDTQYF
D gene: TRBD2
J gene: TRBJ2-3
V gene: TRBV19
clone size: -

CDR3 DNA: TGTGCCAGCAGCGACAGATTGACTAACTATGGCTACACCTTC
CDR3 protein: CASSDRLTNYGYTF
D gene: -
J gene: TRBJ1-2
V gene: TRBV4-2
clone size: -

CDR3 DNA: TGTGCCAGCAGCCCTGACCAGACTAGACGAGAGACCCAGTACTTC
CDR3 protein: CASSPDQTRRETQYF
D gene: -
J gene: TRBJ2-5
V gene: TRBV7-2
clone size: -

CDR3 DNA: TGTGCCAGCAACGACGGGGCTCGAAACTATGGCTACACCTTC
CDR3 protein: CASNDGARNYGYTF
D gene: -
J gene: TRBJ1-2
V gene: TRBV5-4
clone size: -

CDR3 DNA: TGTGCCAGCACCAGGGGCGGGGGGTCCTACAATGAGCAGTTCTTC
CDR3 protein: CASTRGGGSYNEQFF
D gene: TRBD2
J gene: TRBJ2-1
V gene: TRBV7-2
clone size: -

CDR3 DNA: TGTGCCAGCAGCTTGTTGGGGGGCATCGCGAACACTGAAGCTTTCTTT
CDR3 protein: CASSLLGGIANTEAFF
D gene: -
J gene: TRBJ1-1
V gene: TRBV5-6
clone size: -

CDR3 DNA: TGTGCCAGCAGCTCCGCGGGAGCGGCTAGGGAGCAGTACTTC
CDR3 protein: CASSSAGAAREQYF
D gene: TRBD2
J gene: TRBJ2-7
V gene: TRBV7-9
clone size: once

CDR3 DNA: TGTGCCAGTGGGGACAGCTTGCAAGAGACCCAGTACTTC
CDR3 protein: CASGDSLQETQYF
D gene: TRBD1
J gene: TRBJ2-5
V gene: TRBV28
clone size: -

CDR3 DNA: TGTGCCAGCAGTTCACTTGGGACAGGGCGAACAGATACGCAGTATTTT
CDR3 protein: CASSSLGTGRTDTQYF
D gene: TRBD1
J gene: TRBJ2-3
V gene: TRBV27
clone size: few

CDR3 DNA: TGTGCCATCAGTGATCCCAGCGGGGGGGGAAAACAAGAGACCCAGTACTTC
CDR3 protein: CAISDPSGGGKQETQYF
D gene: TRBD2
J gene: TRBJ2-5
V gene: TRBV10-3
clone size: -

CDR3 DNA: TGTGCCAGCAGCTTAGATAGCGGGGGGTACGAGCAGTACTTC
CDR3 protein: CASSLDSGGYEQYF
D gene: TRBD2
J gene: TRBJ2-7
V gene: TRBV7-8
clone size: -

CDR3 DNA: TGCGCCAGCAGGTCACTAGCGGGGGAAGAGACCCAGTACTTC
CDR3 protein: CASRSLAGEETQYF
D gene: TRBD2
J gene: TRBJ2-5
V gene: TRBV5-1
clone size: once

CDR3 DNA: TGTGCCAGCAGTCCCCAGGGGGCGGATGGGTCACCCCTCCACTTT
CDR3 protein: CASSPQGADGSPLHF
D gene: TRBD1
J gene: TRBJ1-6
V gene: TRBV27
clone size: few

CDR3 DNA: TGTGCCAGCTCACCACACCCGGGACAGGGTCGTTCACCCCTCCACTTT
CDR3 protein: CASSPHPGQGRSPLHF
D gene: TRBD1
J gene: TRBJ1-6
V gene: TRBV18
clone size: large

CDR3 DNA: TGTGCCAGCAGTATCGGGACTAGCGGGGGGCAAGAGACCCAGTACTTC
CDR3 protein: CASSIGTSGGQETQYF
D gene: TRBD2
J gene: TRBJ2-5
V gene: TRBV27
clone size: -

CDR3 DNA: TGTGCCAGCAGTCCCGACAGGGCGACTGGCAATCAGCCCCAGCATTTT
CDR3 protein: CASSPDRATGNQPQHF
D gene: TRBD1
J gene: TRBJ1-5
V gene: TRBV28
clone size: few

CDR3 DNA: TGCGCCAGCAGCCTGGCACTAGCGGGGGGACGAGAGCAGTTCTTC
CDR3 protein: CASSLALAGGREQFF
D gene: TRBD2
J gene: TRBJ2-1
V gene: TRBV5-1
clone size: -

CDR3 DNA: TGTGCCAGCAGCTTAGCGTTGGGTGGCGAGCAGTACTTC
CDR3 protein: CASSLALGGEQYF
D gene: -
J gene: TRBJ2-7
V gene: TRBV7-6
clone size: -

CDR3 DNA: TGCGCCAGCAGCCAAGATCTTGGAAACACTGAAGCTTTCTTT
CDR3 protein: CASSQDLGNTEAFF
D gene: -
J gene: TRBJ1-1
V gene: TRBV4-1
clone size: -

CDR3 DNA: TGTGCCAGCAGCCCGGCGGCAGATACGCAGTATTTT
CDR3 protein: CASSPAADTQYF
D gene: -
J gene: TRBJ2-3
V gene: TRBV7-9
clone size: -

CDR3 DNA: TGCGCCAGCAGCTTGGTGGGGGGTCGGACAGATACGCAGTATTTT
CDR3 protein: CASSLVGGRTDTQYF
D gene: -
J gene: TRBJ2-3
V gene: TRBV5-1
clone size: -

CDR3 DNA: TGTGCCAGTAGTATTTTCCCTCCGAGAAACACTGAAGCTTTCTTT
CDR3 protein: CASSIFPPRNTEAFF
D gene: -
J gene: TRBJ1-1
V gene: TRBV19
clone size: -

CDR3 DNA: TGTGCCATCAGGGCCGCTGATTCCTACGAGCAGTACTTC
CDR3 protein: CAIRAADSYEQYF
D gene: -
J gene: TRBJ2-7
V gene: TRBV10-3
clone size: -

CDR3 DNA: TGTGCCAGCAGCTTAGTGGAGAGCTCCTACGAGCAGTACTTC
CDR3 protein: CASSLVESSYEQYF
D gene: -
J gene: TRBJ2-7
V gene: TRBV7-8
clone size: -